Sequencing of this T cell receptor (beta chain) was carried out in a study of response to subunit inactivated influenza vaccine. Trimming removed 2 bases from V and 2 bases from J, with 12 bases in between. The CDR3 runs 15 residues. Germline-derived CDR1 and CDR2 are SGHTA and FQGTGA. TCRdb ran MiXCR on the RT-PCR reads and lists one entry per CDR3 protein. The table includes under 500,000 distinct CDR3 sequences, approximately 11% detected once. The chain couples TRBV7-3 to TRBJ1-1; D unclear. Sequencing used PBMCs from blood, obtained about 40 days after vaccination. This sequence was found in a middle-aged man who received an inactivated influenza vaccine. CDR3 sequence (DNA): TGTGCCAGCAGCTTATTGAGCCGGATCAACACTGAAGCTTTCTTT. It yields the protein CASSLLSRINTEAFF.